The source of this T cell receptor (beta chain) is a study of CD8 T cells in ankylosing spondylitis. TCRdb re-called the 5' RACE reads with MiXCR, one entry per CDR3 protein. There are 150,000 or so distinct CDR3 sequences in the sample; 9.8% occur only once, and roughly 16% lies in the top ten. The CDR3 is 14 residues long. V lost 2 bases and J 1 base, leaving 8 bases between the germline ends. The rearrangement links TRBV12-3 or TRBV12-4 to TRBJ1-1; possible D gene TRBD1, 5 bases. The sample was blood, either unsorted or a sorted T cell fraction (not recorded which). The sequence was collected from a female donor with ankylosing spondylitis or in good health (not recorded which). CDR3 nucleotide sequence: TGTGCCAGCAGTTTACAGGGTTGGAACACTGAAGCTTTCTTT. Translating gives CASSLQGWNTEAFF.